This TCR beta chain was obtained from a study of blood T cell repertoires in COVID-19. Study details: The United States, Italy and Spain supplied acute and convalescent COVID-19 samples. The analysed material was cDNA or gDNA that came from T cells, B-cell-depleted T cells, or PBMCs.

Under the authors' procedure: From reference gene primer amplification, estimates of nucleated cell counts were derived. Profiled with immunoSEQ multiplex PCR; TCRdb holds only in-frame clones, not every one. The V and J calls and clone size were taken over from that table, and D and trimming were inferred from the DNA. This sample has around 97,000 clones, with 88% found just once. Germline lookup yields CDR1 SEHNR and CDR2 FQNEAQ (reference sequence). V lost 6 bases to trimming and J lost 3 bases, with 11 bases between them. This CDR3 region has 13 residues. The specimen sequenced was peripheral blood. This chain links TRBV7-9 with TRBJ1-1, with D perhaps TRBD1 (5 bases). The sequence came from a human donor in a cohort sampled during active COVID-19. This CDR3 is CASRGGAYTEAFF. CDR3 coding DNA: TGTGCCAGCAGGGGAGGGGCCTACACTGAAGCTTTCTTT.